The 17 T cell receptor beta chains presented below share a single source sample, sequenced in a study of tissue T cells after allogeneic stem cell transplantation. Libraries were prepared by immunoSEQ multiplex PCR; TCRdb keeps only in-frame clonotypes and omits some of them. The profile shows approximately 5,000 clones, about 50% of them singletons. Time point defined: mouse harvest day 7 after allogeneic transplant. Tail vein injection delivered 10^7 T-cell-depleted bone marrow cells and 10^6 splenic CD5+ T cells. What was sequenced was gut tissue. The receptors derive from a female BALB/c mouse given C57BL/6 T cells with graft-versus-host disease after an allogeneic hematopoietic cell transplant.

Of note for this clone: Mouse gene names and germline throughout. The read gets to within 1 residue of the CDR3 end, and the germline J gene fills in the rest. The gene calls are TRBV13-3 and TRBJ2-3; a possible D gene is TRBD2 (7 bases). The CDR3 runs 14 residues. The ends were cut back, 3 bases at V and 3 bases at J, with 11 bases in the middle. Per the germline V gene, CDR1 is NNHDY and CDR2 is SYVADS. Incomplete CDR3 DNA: TGTGCCAGCAGTGCGGGGGGCTTGGCAGAAACGCTGTAT. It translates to CASSAGGLAETLY. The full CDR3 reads CASSAGGLAETLYF.

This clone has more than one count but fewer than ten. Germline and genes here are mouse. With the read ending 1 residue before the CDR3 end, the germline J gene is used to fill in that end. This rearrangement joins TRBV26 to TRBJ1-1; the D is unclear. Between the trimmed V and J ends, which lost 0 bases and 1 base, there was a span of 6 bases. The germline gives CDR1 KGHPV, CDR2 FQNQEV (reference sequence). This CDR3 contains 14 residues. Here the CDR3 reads CASSLSAVNTEVFF. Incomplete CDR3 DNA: TGTGCCAGCAGTCTGTCGGCAGTAAACACAGAAGTCTTC.

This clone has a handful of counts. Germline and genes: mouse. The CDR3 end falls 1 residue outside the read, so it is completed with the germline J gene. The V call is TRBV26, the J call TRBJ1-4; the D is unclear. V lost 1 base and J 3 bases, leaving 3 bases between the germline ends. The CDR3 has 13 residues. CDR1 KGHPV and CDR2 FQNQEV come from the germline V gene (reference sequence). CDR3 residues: CASSLFTNERLFF. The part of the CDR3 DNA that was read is TGTGCCAGCAGTCTGTTCACCAACGAAAGATTATTT.

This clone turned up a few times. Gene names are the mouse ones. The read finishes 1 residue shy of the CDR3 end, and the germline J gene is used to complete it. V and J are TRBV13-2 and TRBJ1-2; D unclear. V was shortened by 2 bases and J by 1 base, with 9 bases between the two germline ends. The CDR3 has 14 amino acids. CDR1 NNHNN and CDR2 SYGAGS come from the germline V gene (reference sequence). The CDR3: CASGERAVNSDYTF. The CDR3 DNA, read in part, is TGTGCCAGCGGTGAGAGGGCAGTAAACTCCGACTACACC.

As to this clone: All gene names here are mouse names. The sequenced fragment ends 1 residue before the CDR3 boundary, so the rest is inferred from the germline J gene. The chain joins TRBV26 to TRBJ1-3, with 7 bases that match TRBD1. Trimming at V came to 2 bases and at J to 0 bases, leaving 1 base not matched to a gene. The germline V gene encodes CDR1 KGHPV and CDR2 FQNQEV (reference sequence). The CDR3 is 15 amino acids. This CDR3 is CASSLNRGSGNTLYF. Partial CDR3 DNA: TGTGCCAGCAGTCTGAACAGGGGTTCTGGAAATACGCTCTAT.

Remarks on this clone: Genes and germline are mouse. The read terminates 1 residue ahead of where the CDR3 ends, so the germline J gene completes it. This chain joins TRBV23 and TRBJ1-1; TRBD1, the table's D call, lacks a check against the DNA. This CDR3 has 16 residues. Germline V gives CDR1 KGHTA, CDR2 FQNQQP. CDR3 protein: CSSSQSNGQGGTEVFF. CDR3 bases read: TGCTCCAGCAGTCAATCAAACGGACAGGGCGGCACAGAAGTCTTC. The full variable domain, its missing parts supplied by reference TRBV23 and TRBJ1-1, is DAAVTQKPRYLIKMKGQEAEMKCIPEKGHTAVFWYQQKQSKELKFLIYFQNQQPLDQIDMVKERFSAVCPSSSLCSLGIRTCEAEDSALYLCSSSQSNGQGGTEVFFGKGTRLTVV.

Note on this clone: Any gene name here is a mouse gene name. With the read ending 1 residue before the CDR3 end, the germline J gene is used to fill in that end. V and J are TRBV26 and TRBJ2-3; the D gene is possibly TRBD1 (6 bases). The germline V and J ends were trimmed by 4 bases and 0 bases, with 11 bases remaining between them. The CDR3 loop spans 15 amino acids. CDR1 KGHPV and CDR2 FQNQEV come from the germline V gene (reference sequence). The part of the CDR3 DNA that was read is TGTGCCAGCAGTCGCGGGACAACTAGTGCAGAAACGCTGTAT. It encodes CASSRGTTSAETLY. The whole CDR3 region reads CASSRGTTSAETLYF. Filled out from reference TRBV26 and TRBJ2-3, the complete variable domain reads NSKVIQTPRYLVKGQGQKAKMRCIPEKGHPVVFWYQQNKNNEFKFLINFQNQEVLQQIDMTEKRFSAECPSNSPCSLEIQSSEAGDSALYLCASSRGTTSAETLYFGSGTRLTVL.

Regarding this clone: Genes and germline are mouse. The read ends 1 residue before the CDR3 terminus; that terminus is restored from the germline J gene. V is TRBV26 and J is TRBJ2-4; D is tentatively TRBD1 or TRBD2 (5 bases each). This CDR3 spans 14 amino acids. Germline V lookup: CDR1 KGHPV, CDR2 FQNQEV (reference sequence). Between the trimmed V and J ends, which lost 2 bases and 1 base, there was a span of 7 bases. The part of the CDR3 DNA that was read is TGTGCCAGCAGTCTGGGGGGACGTCAAAACACCTTGTAC. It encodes CASSLGGRQNTLY. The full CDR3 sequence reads CASSLGGRQNTLYF.

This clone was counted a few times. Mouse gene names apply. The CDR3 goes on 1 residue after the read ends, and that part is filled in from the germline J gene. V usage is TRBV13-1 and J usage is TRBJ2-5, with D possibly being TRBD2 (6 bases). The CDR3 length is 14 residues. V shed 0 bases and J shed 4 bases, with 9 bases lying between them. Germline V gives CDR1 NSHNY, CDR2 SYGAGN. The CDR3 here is CASSDAGGEDTQYF. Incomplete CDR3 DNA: TGTGCCAGCAGTGATGCGGGGGGAGAAGACACCCAGTAC.

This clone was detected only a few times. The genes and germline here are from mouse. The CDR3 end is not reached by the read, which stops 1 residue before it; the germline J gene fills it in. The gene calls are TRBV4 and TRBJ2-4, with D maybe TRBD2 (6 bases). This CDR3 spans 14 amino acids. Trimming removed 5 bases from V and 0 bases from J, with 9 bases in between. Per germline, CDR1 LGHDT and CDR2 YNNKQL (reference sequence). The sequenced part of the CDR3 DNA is TGTGCCAGCAGCCCGACTGGTAGTCAAAACACCTTGTAC. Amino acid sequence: CASSPTGSQNTLY. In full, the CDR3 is CASSPTGSQNTLYF.

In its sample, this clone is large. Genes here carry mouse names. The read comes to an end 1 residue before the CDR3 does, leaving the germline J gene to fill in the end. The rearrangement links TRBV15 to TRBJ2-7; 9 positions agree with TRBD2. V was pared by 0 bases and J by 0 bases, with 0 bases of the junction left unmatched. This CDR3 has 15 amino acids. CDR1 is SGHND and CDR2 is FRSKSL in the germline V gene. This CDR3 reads CASSLAGLGSYEQYF. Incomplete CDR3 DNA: TGTGCCAGCAGTTTAGCGGGACTGGGCTCCTATGAACAGTAC.

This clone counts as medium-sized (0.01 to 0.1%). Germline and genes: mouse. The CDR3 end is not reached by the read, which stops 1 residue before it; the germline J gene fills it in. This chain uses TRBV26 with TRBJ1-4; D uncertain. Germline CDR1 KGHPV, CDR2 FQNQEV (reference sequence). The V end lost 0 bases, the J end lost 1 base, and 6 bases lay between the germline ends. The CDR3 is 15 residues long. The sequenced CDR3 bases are TGTGCCAGCAGTCTGTCCAGATATTCCAACGAAAGATTATTT. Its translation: CASSLSRYSNERLF. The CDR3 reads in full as CASSLSRYSNERLFF.

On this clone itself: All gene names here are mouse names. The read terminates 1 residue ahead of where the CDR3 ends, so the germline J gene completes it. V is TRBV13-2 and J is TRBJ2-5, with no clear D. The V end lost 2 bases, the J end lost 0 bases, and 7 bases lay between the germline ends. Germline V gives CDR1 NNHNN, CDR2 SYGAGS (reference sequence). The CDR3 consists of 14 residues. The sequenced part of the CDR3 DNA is TGTGCCAGCGGTGAGGACCATAACCAAGACACCCAGTAC. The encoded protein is CASGEDHNQDTQY. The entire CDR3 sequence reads CASGEDHNQDTQYF.

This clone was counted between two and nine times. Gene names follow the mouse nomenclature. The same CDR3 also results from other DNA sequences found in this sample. The CDR3 sequence is CASSLGNSGNTLYF. The covered CDR3 bases are TGTGCCAGCAGTCTTGGTAATTCTGGAAATACGCTCTAT. V usage is TRBV26 and J usage is TRBJ1-3; no firm D call. The CDR3 end lies 1 residue beyond the end of the read and is filled in from the germline J gene. Germline lookup yields CDR1 KGHPV and CDR2 FQNQEV (reference sequence). Trimming shortened V by 3 bases and J by 0 bases, and 6 bases separated the two germline ends. CDR3 length: 14 amino acids.

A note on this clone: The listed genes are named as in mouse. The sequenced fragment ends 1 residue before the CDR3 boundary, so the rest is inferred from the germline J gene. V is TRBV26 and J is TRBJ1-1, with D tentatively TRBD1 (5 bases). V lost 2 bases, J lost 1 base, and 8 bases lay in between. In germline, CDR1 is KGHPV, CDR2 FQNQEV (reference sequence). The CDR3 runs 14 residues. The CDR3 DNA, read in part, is TGTGCCAGCAGTCTGCAGGGAGGGAACACAGAAGTCTTC. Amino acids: CASSLQGGNTEVF. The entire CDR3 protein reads CASSLQGGNTEVFF.

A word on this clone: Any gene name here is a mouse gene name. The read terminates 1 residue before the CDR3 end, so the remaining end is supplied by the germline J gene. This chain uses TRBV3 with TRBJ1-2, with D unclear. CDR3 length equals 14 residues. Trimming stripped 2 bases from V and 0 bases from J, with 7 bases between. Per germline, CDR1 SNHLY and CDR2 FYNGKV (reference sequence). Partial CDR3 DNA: TGTGCCAGCAGCTTAAGACACACAAACTCCGACTACACC. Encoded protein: CASSLRHTNSDYT. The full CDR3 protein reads CASSLRHTNSDYTF.

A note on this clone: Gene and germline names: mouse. The covered CDR3 bases are TGTGCCAGCAGCCCCCAGATTAGTCAAAACACCTTGTAC. Amino acid sequence: CASSPQISQNTLY. The full CDR3 protein is CASSPQISQNTLYF. The V gene is TRBV3, the J gene TRBJ2-4; D not certain. The read terminates 1 residue ahead of where the CDR3 ends, so the germline J gene completes it. The germline gives CDR1 SNHLY, CDR2 FYNGKV (reference sequence). The ends were cut back, 5 bases at V and 0 bases at J, with 9 bases in the middle. The CDR3 loop spans 14 amino acids.